The rows below give T cell receptor beta chains drawn from one sample of a study of a mutant IDH1 vaccine in newly diagnosed glioma. Their cognate antigens are unknown. Some clones are missing from TCRdb's copy, which holds only in-frame ones; the method was immunoSEQ multiplex PCR. Of around 53,000 clones listed, 65% to 80% are singletons. The sequenced sample was PBMCs, obtained from a glioma patient whose treatment included an IDH1 peptide vaccine. The source of these receptors is a man aged 35-49 years with glioma. CDR3s include the opening cysteine and the closing phenylalanine or tryptophan. Each record gives: clone size, J gene, D gene, V gene, CDR3 protein, CDR3 DNA. The D gene is left open where the match is weak. Not every row has a clone size; where given, it reads once, few, many or a size class.

NA,TRBJ2-3,TRBD2,TRBV4-1,CASSQEYGGKTDTQYF,TGCGCCAGCAGCCAAGAGTACGGGGGGAAAACAGATACGCAGTATTTT
few,TRBJ1-1,NA,TRBV7-9,CASSSGHNTEAFF,TGTGCCAGCAGCTCTGGACATAACACTGAAGCTTTCTTT
many,TRBJ2-1,TRBD2,TRBV7-9,CAASGGASYNEQFF,TGTGCCGCTAGCGGGGGCGCGTCCTACAATGAGCAGTTCTTC
NA,TRBJ1-1,NA,TRBV4-1,CASSHPRSGDGTEAFF,TGCGCCAGCAGCCACCCCAGGAGTGGAGATGGCACTGAAGCTTTCTTT
NA,TRBJ1-1,NA,TRBV14,CASSQRRLTGNTEAFF,TGTGCCAGCAGCCAAAGAAGATTAACAGGGAACACTGAAGCTTTCTTT
NA,TRBJ2-2,NA,TRBV7-8,CASSLGFRGKNTGELFF,TGTGCCAGCAGCTTAGGGTTTCGGGGAAAGAACACCGGGGAGCTGTTTTTT
NA,TRBJ2-1,NA,TRBV7-9,CAGGVAFF,TGTGCCGGAGGGGTGGCGTTCTTC
NA,TRBJ2-7,TRBD1,TRBV9,CASSATLYRDSGHEQYF,TGTGCCAGCAGCGCTACTCTCTACCGGGACAGCGGCCACGAGCAGTACTTC
NA,TRBJ1-2,TRBD1,TRBV9,CASSLRRGQGGGYTF,TGTGCCAGCAGCCTCCGTAGGGGACAGGGTGGTGGCTACACCTTC
few,TRBJ2-7,NA,TRBV10-2,CASSSFPPVEQYF,TGCGCCAGCAGTAGTTTTCCCCCGGTAGAGCAGTACTTC
NA,TRBJ1-2,NA,TRBV5-4,CASSPGGGRGYGYTF,TGTGCCAGCAGTCCCGGAGGGGGTAGGGGCTATGGCTACACCTTC
NA,TRBJ1-2,TRBD1,TRBV5-1,CASNEGQEIYGYTF,TGCGCCAGCAACGAGGGACAGGAGATCTATGGCTACACCTTC
NA,TRBJ2-5,TRBD2,TRBV29-1,CSARTSGGTGETQYF,TGCAGCGCTAGGACTAGCGGGGGCACCGGGGAGACCCAGTACTTC
NA,TRBJ2-7,TRBD1,TRBV6-4,CAGDRSYEQYF,TGTGCCGGGGACAGATCCTACGAGCAGTACTTC
NA,TRBJ1-1,NA,TRBV7-2,CASSLYPDFKGYNTEAFF,TGTGCCAGCAGCTTATACCCCGACTTTAAGGGGTATAACACTGAAGCTTTCTTT
NA,TRBJ1-2,TRBD1,TRBV5-1,CASSFFGTGLPQANYGYTF,TGCGCCAGCAGCTTTTTCGGGACAGGTCTTCCCCAAGCTAACTATGGCTACACCTTC
NA,TRBJ1-1,NA,TRBV5-1,CASSLGAQGGTEAFF,TGCGCCAGCAGCTTGGGAGCGCAGGGAGGCACTGAAGCTTTCTTT
NA,TRBJ1-2,NA,TRBV5-1,CASSAGSEFGYGYTF,TGCGCCAGCAGCGCGGGAAGCGAGTTCGGCTATGGCTACACCTTC